In this sample, the clone carrying this T cell receptor beta chain turned up once. This specimen belongs to a study of CD8+ T cells in alopecia areata. Treatment: oral pan-JAK inhibitor, 5-10 mg twice daily. TCR sequencing used cDNA made by reverse transcription of extracted RNA. The method was immunoSEQ multiplex PCR; TCRdb's version includes in-frame clones alone and lacks a portion of them. In the table there are 93,000 or so clones, approximately 90% of which are singletons. The CDR3 runs to 15 residues. Trimming left V 2 bases short and J 5 bases short, with 14 bases between. The specimen comprised CD8+ T cells sorted from blood, sampled around week 34, from a patient treated with tofacitinib. V and J are TRBV23-1 and TRBJ2-3; D is unresolved. TRBV23-1 has ORF status, its function being uncertain. This TCR came from a human donor with alopecia areata. This CDR3 is CASSQKDDGIDTQYF. DNA of the CDR3: TGCGCCAGCAGTCAAAAGGATGACGGCATAGATACGCAGTATTTT.